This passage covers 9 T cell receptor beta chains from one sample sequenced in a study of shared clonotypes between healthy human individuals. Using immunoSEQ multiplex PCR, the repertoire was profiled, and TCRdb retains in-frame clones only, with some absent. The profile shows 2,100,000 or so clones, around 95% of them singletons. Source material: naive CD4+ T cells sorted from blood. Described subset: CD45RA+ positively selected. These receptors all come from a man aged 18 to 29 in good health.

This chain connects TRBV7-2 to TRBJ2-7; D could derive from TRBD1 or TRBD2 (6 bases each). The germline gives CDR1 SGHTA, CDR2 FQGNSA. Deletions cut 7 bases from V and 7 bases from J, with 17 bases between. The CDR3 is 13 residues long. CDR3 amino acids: CASKLPGALEQYF. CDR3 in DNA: TGTGCCAGCAAGCTCCCGGGGGCACTAGAGCAGTACTTC.

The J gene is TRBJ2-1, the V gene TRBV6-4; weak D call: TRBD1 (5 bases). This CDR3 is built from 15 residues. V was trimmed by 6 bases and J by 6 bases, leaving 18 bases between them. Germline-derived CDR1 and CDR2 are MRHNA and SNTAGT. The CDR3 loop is CASSPRAGKVNEQFF. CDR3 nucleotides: TGTGCCAGCAGCCCTCGAGCAGGGAAGGTCAATGAGCAGTTCTTC.

The CDR3 nucleotides are TGTGCCAGCAGCGCCGGGACTAGCGGGAGAACAGATACGCAGTATTTT. Translation: CASSAGTSGRTDTQYF. The gene calls are TRBV2 and TRBJ2-3, with TRBD2 matching 14 bases. J gave up 3 bases and V 6 bases, and 5 bases lay outside the gene matches. This CDR3 contains 16 residues. In germline, CDR1 is SNHLY, CDR2 FYNNEI.

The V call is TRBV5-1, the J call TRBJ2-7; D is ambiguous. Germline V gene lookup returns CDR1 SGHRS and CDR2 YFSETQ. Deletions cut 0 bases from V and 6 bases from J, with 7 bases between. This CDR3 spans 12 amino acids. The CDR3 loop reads CASSLDVSEQYF. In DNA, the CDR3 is TGCGCCAGCAGCTTGGATGTCTCCGAGCAGTACTTC. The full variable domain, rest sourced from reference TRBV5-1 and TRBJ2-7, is KAGVTQTPRYLIKTRGQQVTLSCSPISGHRSVSWYQQTPGQGLQFLFEYFSETQRNKGNFPGRFSGRQFSNSRSEMNVSTLELGDSALYLCASSLDVSEQYFGPGTRLTVT.

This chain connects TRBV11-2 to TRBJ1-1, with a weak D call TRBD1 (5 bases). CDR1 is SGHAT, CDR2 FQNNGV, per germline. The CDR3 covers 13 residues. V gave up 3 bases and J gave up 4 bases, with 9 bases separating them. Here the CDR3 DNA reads TGTGCCAGCAGCTTTACCGGGGGCACTGAAGCTTTCTTT. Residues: CASSFTGGTEAFF.

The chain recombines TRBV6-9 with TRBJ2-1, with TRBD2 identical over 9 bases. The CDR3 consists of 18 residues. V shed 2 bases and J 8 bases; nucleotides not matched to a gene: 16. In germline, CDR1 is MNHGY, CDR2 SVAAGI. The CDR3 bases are TGTGCCAGCAGTTATCCCACTTCGACTAGCGGCGACCCCGATGAGCAGTTCTTC. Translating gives CASSYPTSTSGDPDEQFF.

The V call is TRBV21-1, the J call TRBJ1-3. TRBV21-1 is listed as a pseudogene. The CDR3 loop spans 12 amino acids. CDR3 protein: CASSKGGNTIYF. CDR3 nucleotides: TGTGCCAGCAGCAAAGGGGGAAACACCATATATTTT.

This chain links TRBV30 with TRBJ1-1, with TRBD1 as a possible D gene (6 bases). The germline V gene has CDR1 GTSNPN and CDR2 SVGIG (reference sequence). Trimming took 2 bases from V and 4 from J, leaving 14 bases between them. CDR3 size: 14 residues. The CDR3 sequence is CAWSWGAQVTEAFF. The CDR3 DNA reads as TGTGCCTGGAGTTGGGGGGCGCAGGTCACTGAAGCTTTCTTT. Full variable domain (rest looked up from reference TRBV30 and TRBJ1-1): SQTIHQWPATLVQPVGSPLSLECTVEGTSNPNLYWYRQAAGRGLQLLFYSVGIGQISSEVPQNLSASRPQDRQFILSSKKLLLSDSGFYLCAWSWGAQVTEAFFGQGTRLTVV.

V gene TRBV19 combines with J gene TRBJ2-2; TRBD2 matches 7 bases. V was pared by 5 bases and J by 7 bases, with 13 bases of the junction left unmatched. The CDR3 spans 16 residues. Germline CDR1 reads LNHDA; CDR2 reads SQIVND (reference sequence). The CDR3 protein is CASSRISGTNNGELFF. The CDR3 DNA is TGTGCCAGTAGTCGGATTTCCGGGACTAATAACGGGGAGCTGTTTTTT. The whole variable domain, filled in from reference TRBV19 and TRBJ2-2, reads DGGITQSPKYLFRKEGQNVTLSCEQNLNHDAMYWYRQDPGQGLRLIYYSQIVNDFQKGDIAEGYSVSREKKESFPLTVTSAQKNPTAFYLCASSRISGTNNGELFFGEGSRLTVL.